A selection of T cell receptor beta chains follows, all from one sample in a study of T cells in Graves' hyperthyroidism and ophthalmopathy. TCRdb re-analysed the multiplex PCR reads in MiXCR, keeping a single row per CDR3 protein. The sample holds 300,000 to 400,000 distinct CDR3 sequences; approximately 13% are singletons and the top ten take around 25%. Sequencing was carried out using blood. Receptors were obtained from a woman aged 30 to 39 with Graves' hyperthyroidism. Both conserved end residues are part of each CDR3. D genes are given only for firm matches. Size tells how often a clone was seen (once, few, many) or the class of an expanded clone, and some rows leave it out.

CDR3nt | CDR3aa | d_gene | j_gene | v_gene | abundance
TGTGCCAGCAGCTTAGACAGGGGGAACACTGAAGCTTTCTTT | CASSLDRGNTEAFF | TRBD1 | TRBJ1-1 | TRBV7-2 | many
TGCAGTGCACGCGGCGGACTCCAAGAGACCCAGTACTTC | CSARGGLQETQYF | . | TRBJ2-5 | TRBV20-1 | many
TGTGCCTGGACTCAACAATATAATGAAAAACTGTTTTTT | CAWTQQYNEKLFF | . | TRBJ1-4 | TRBV30 | .
TGTGCCAGCAGTTTTTTCCTAGACACGGGAGGGCGAAACAATGAGCAGTTCTTC | CASSFFLDTGGRNNEQFF | TRBD2 | TRBJ2-1 | TRBV28 | many
TGCAGTGCGCAACACCGCGGGACAGACTACGAGCAGTACTTC | CSAQHRGTDYEQYF | . | TRBJ2-7 | TRBV20-1 | few
TGTGCCAGTAGTATCTCTACGTCCTACGAGCAGTACTTC | CASSISTSYEQYF | . | TRBJ2-7 | TRBV19 | few
TGTGCCAGCAGCTACAGGGGCGGGGAGGAGACCCAGTACTTC | CASSYRGGEETQYF | . | TRBJ2-5 | TRBV3-1 | few
TGTGCCAGCAGTTTCGTGGGACATTCCACAGATACGCAGTATTTT | CASSFVGHSTDTQYF | . | TRBJ2-3 | TRBV28 | few
TGTGCCAGTAGTAGCGGACTAGCGAGCACCGGGGAGCTGTTTTTT | CASSSGLASTGELFF | TRBD2 | TRBJ2-2 | TRBV19 | .
TGTGCCAGCAGCTTAGTCCCCCAGCGCGGGCTGACCTTC | CASSLVPQRGLTF | . | TRBJ1-2 | TRBV11-2 | few
TGTGCCAGCAGCTTACAGGCGGGATACTCCTACGAGCAGTACTTC | CASSLQAGYSYEQYF | . | TRBJ2-7 | TRBV11-2 | many
TGCGCCAGCTTTTTTGAGAATGAGCAGTTCTTC | CASFFENEQFF | . | TRBJ2-1 | TRBV10-1 | few
TGTGCCAGCAGTTTATGGTCGCGGGTACCTAATTCACCCCTCCACTTT | CASSLWSRVPNSPLHF | . | TRBJ1-6 | TRBV28 | .
TGTGCCTGGAGCCTAGGAGTCGACAATGAGCAGTTCTTC | CAWSLGVDNEQFF | . | TRBJ2-1 | TRBV30 | many
TGTGCCGCATCCCGGGGCACAGATACGCAGTATTTT | CAASRGTDTQYF | . | TRBJ2-3 | TRBV19 | .
TGCAGCGTTGCCGGGAGCGGGGGGCGGGGGAACACTGAAGCTTTCTTT | CSVAGSGGRGNTEAFF | . | TRBJ1-1 | TRBV29-1 | .
TGTGCCAGCAGTGAAGCGGAGCCATACAATGAGCAGTTCTTC | CASSEAEPYNEQFF | . | TRBJ2-1 | TRBV6-1 | few
TGTGCCAGCACGGCAGGGAGAGAAGAGACCCAGTACTTC | CASTAGREETQYF | . | TRBJ2-5 | TRBV2 | many
TGTGCCAGCAGTTTATGGAGGGGACAGGGGGACAATGAGCAGTTCTTC | CASSLWRGQGDNEQFF | TRBD1 | TRBJ2-1 | TRBV27 | many
TGTGCCAGCACTTCCCGGTCCTACAATGAGCAGTTCTTC | CASTSRSYNEQFF | . | TRBJ2-1 | TRBV28 | many
TGCAGTGCGGAAGATGGGGGGGCTGAAGCTTTCTTT | CSAEDGGAEAFF | . | TRBJ1-1 | TRBV20-1 | many
TGTGCCAGCAGCTTAGCCCCCCAGGCAGGGAAGTACTTC | CASSLAPQAGKYF | . | TRBJ2-5 | TRBV11-2 | few
TGTGCCAGCAGTTCGACCGGGACTAGAGGGGTCAATGAGCAGTTCTTC | CASSSTGTRGVNEQFF | TRBD2 | TRBJ2-1 | TRBV7-2 | many
TGTGCCAGCAGCGCAAGGGGGCTTTGGGATGAAAAACTGTTTTTT | CASSARGLWDEKLFF | TRBD1 | TRBJ1-4 | TRBV9 | .
TGTGCCAGTAGTATTAACAGGGGGTCCTACGAGCAGTACTTC | CASSINRGSYEQYF | TRBD1 | TRBJ2-7 | TRBV19 | .
TGTGCCAGCAGCGCCCGGGGAGAGCCGGGTGGCTATGGCTACACCTTC | CASSARGEPGGYGYTF | . | TRBJ1-2 | TRBV7-2 | .
TGCAGTGCCCCAGGACTAGCGGGAACGGAGGGCTTGGGGTGGAATGAGCAGTTCTTC | CSAPGLAGTEGLGWNEQFF | TRBD2 | TRBJ2-1 | TRBV20-1 | few